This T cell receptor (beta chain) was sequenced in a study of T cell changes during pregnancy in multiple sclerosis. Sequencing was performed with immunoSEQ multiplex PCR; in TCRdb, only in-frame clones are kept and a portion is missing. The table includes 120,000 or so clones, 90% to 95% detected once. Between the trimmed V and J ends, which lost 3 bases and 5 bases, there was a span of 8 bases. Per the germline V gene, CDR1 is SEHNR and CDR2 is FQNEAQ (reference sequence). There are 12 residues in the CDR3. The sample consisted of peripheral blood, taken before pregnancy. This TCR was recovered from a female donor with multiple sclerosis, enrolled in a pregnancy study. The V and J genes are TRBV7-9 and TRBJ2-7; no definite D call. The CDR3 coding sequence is TGTGCCAGCAGCTTTGAACGGGACGAGCAGTACTTC. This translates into CASSFERDEQYF.